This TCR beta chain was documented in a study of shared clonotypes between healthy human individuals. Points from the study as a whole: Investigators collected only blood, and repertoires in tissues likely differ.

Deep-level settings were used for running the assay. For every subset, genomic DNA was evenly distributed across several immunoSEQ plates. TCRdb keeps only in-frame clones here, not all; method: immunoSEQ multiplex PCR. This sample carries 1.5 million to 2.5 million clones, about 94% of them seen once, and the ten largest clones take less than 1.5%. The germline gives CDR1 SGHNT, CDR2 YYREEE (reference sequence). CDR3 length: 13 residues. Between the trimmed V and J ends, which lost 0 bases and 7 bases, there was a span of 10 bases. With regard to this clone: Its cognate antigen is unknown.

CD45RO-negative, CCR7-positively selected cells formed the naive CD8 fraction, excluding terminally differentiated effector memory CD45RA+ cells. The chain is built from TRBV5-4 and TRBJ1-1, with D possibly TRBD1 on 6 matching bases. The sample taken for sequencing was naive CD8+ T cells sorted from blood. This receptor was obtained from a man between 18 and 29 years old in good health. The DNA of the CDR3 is TGTGCCAGCAGCTTGGAACAGGGCTATGAAGCTTTCTTT. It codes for CASSLEQGYEAFF.